Listed here are 29 T cell receptor beta chains from one sample, sequenced in a study of OX40 agonist ivuxolimab in advanced cancers. Sequencing used immunoSEQ multiplex PCR; TCRdb keeps in-frame clones, though not all of them. Among some 86,000 clones, approximately 85% were seen once, and the ten largest hold less than 4.5%. Sequencing was performed on CD4+ or CD8+ T cells sorted from blood, taken in a trial of the OX40 agonist ivuxolimab. These receptor sequences come from an adult with an advanced solid tumor such as melanoma, head and neck, liver or kidney cancer.

The V call is TRBV6-1, the J call TRBJ2-1; D perhaps matches TRBD2 (5 bases). This CDR3 region has 10 residues. Trimming shortened V by 6 bases and J by 13 bases, and 10 bases separated the two germline ends. Germline V gives CDR1 MNHNS, CDR2 SASEGT. The CDR3 nucleotides are TGTGCCAGCAGGGAGGAATTCCAGTTCTTC. Protein: CASREEFQFF.

The chain links TRBV27 to TRBJ1-5; D might be TRBD1 (5 bases). CDR1 is MNHEY and CDR2 is SMNVEV in the germline V gene (reference sequence). CDR3 length: 13 amino acids. V lost 6 bases and J 3 bases, leaving 9 bases between the germline ends. DNA of the CDR3: TGTGCCAGCAGAATAGGGACCAATCAGCCCCAGCATTTT. Its protein is CASRIGTNQPQHF.

The chain is built from TRBV7-2 and TRBJ2-1; TRBD2 aligns across 14 bases. CDR1 is SGHTA, CDR2 FQGNSA, per germline. The CDR3 consists of 16 residues. Trimming cost V 5 bases and J 7 bases; bases outside gene matches: 7. Here the CDR3 reads CASSPPGLAGVNEQFF. The CDR3, as DNA: TGTGCCAGCAGCCCGCCGGGACTAGCGGGAGTTAATGAGCAGTTCTTC.

J is TRBJ2-5 and V is TRBV6-4; TRBD2 might be the D (5 bases). V was clipped by 11 bases and J by 13 bases, with 20 bases between them. CDR1 MRHNA and CDR2 SNTAGT come from the germline V gene. This CDR3 comprises 11 residues. In DNA, the CDR3 is TGTGCCCGCCTGGTACGGCCCGAGGGGTACTTC. This sequence encodes CARLVRPEGYF.

The CDR3 DNA reads as TGTGCCAGCAGTGAAGTTGCGCGACTAGGAGAGACCCAGTACTTC. Encoded protein: CASSEVARLGETQYF. V gene TRBV6-1 combines with J gene TRBJ2-5, with a tentative D call TRBD2 (6 bases). In germline, CDR1 is MNHNS, CDR2 SASEGT. V lost 1 base and J lost 4, with 13 bases in between. The CDR3 is 15 amino acids.

The chain is built from TRBV7-9 and TRBJ2-1; D gene unclear. The CDR3 totals 16 residues. Trimming left V 2 bases short and J 3 bases short, with 14 bases between. Germline lookup yields CDR1 SEHNR and CDR2 FQNEAQ (reference sequence). The DNA for the CDR3 is TGTGCCAGCAGCTTACCCCCGGACCTCCTCTACAATGAGCAGTTCTTC. It is translated as CASSLPPDLLYNEQFF. The variable domain in full, completed from reference TRBV7-9 and TRBJ2-1, reads DTGVSQNPRHKITKRGQNVTFRCDPISEHNRLYWYRQTLGQGPEFLTYFQNEAQLEKSRLLSDRFSAERPKGSFSTLEIQRTEQGDSAMYLCASSLPPDLLYNEQFFGPGTRLTVL.

CDR3 sequence reads: CASRPVGLSGYNEQFF. CDR3 in DNA: TGCGCCAGCAGACCGGTGGGGTTGTCGGGCTACAATGAGCAGTTCTTC. The chain recombines TRBV5-1 with TRBJ2-1, with no clear D. In germline, CDR1 is SGHRS, CDR2 YFSETQ. Trimming stripped 5 bases from V and 3 bases from J, with 18 bases between. The CDR3 has 16 amino acids.

The rearrangement uses TRBV19 and TRBJ2-3; D ambiguous. This CDR3 has 14 residues. V lost 1 base, J lost 4 bases, and 9 bases lay in between. CDR1 is LNHDA, CDR2 SQIVND, per germline (reference sequence). The DNA for the CDR3 is TGTGCCAGTAGTATAGGTTGGGTTTCAGATACGCAGTATTTT. It specifies CASSIGWVSDTQYF.

This rearrangement joins TRBV6-4 to TRBJ2-1; TRBD2 matches at 12 bases. Germline CDR1 MRHNA, CDR2 SNTAGT. The CDR3 length is 13 residues. V gave up 3 bases and J gave up 13 bases; unmatched junction bases: 4. CDR3 in amino acids: CASSDSLAGGQFF. The CDR3 DNA is TGTGCCAGCAGTGATTCACTAGCGGGAGGACAGTTCTTC.

This clone was recorded a few times. The chain recombines TRBV7-9 with TRBJ2-5, with 7 bases lining up with TRBD1. The V and J ends lost 7 bases and 5 bases, in that order; junction bases with no gene match: 13. Germline V gene sequence: CDR1 SEHNR, CDR2 FQNEAQ (reference sequence). The CDR3 runs to 15 residues. CDR3 nucleotide sequence: TGTGCCAGCACCAGTGGACAGGCAGAGTGGGAGACCCAGTACTTC. As protein: CASTSGQAEWETQYF.

The CDR3 here is CAISPGGRVRYEQYF. The DNA of the CDR3 is TGTGCCATCAGTCCCGGGGGTAGGGTTCGCTACGAGCAGTACTTC. V is TRBV10-3 and J is TRBJ2-7; maybe TRBD2 (6 bases). CDR3 size: 15 residues. Germline lookup yields CDR1 ENHRY and CDR2 SYGVKD. The V end was cut by 5 bases, the J end by 3 bases, with 17 bases between.

This clone showed up just a few times. The junction and the germline gene differ at one end; a read error may be behind it. The rearrangement uses TRBV5-6 and TRBJ2-1; D might be TRBD2 (5 bases). CDR1 SGHDT and CDR2 YYEEEE come from the germline V gene. This CDR3 region has 12 residues. Here the CDR3 DNA reads TGTGCCAGCAGCTCTCAGGAGCGGAGGCTCCTCTTC. It is translated as CASSSQERRLLF.

This clone has just one count. The rearrangement uses TRBV5-1 and TRBJ2-5; D is possibly TRBD2 (5 bases). The J call is in doubt because the DNA end fits TRBJ2-7 better. CDR1 is SGHRS, CDR2 YFSETQ, per germline. The CDR3 length is 13 residues. The CDR3 DNA reads TGCGCCAGCAGCTTCCGCGGGTTCAACGAGCAGTACTTC. It specifies CASSFRGFNEQYF.

Turning to this clone: The identical CDR3 is also encoded by other nucleotide sequences in the sample. The rearrangement uses TRBV15 and TRBJ1-1; D unresolved. Germline V gene data show CDR1 as LNHNV and CDR2 as YYDKDF (reference sequence). The CDR3 runs to 14 residues. V shed 9 bases and J shed 2 bases, with 16 bases lying between them. CDR3 region: CATSAGGRNTEAFF. The CDR3 DNA follows: TGTGCCACTTCGGCAGGAGGGCGTAACACTGAAGCTTTCTTT.

This sequence joins TRBV9 and TRBJ1-2, with D possibly TRBD1 on 6 matching bases. Looked up from germline, CDR1 is SGDLS and CDR2 is YYNGEE. The CDR3 runs to 14 residues. Trimming took 0 bases from V and 7 from J, leaving 13 bases between them. CDR3 in amino acids: CASSVDGGAGGYTF. In DNA, the CDR3 is TGTGCCAGCAGCGTAGATGGGGGCGCGGGTGGCTACACCTTC.

The chain carries TRBV10-2 and TRBJ2-7; D may be TRBD1 (6 bases). Deletions cut 6 bases from V and 4 bases from J, with 13 bases between. Germline CDR1 is WSHSY and CDR2 is SAAADI. The CDR3 consists of 13 residues. The CDR3 region is CASSEGGEYEQYF. The CDR3 DNA reads TGCGCCAGCAGCGAAGGGGGAGAATACGAGCAGTACTTC.

There are a few counts of this clone. The chain carries TRBV30 and TRBJ2-1; 10 bases match TRBD2. The CDR3 sequence is 16 residues long. CDR1 and CDR2 from the germline V gene are GTSNPN and SVGIG (reference sequence). J lost 5 bases, V lost 1 base, and 8 bases had no gene match. This CDR3 reads CAWSGQREGRNNEQFF. For the CDR3, the DNA is TGTGCCTGGAGTGGCCAGCGGGAGGGGAGAAACAATGAGCAGTTCTTC.

This sequence joins TRBV28 and TRBJ2-3; D may be TRBD2 (6 bases). Per the germline V gene, CDR1 is MDHEN and CDR2 is SYDVKM. V was clipped by 7 bases and J by 6 bases, with 14 bases between them. This CDR3 has 13 amino acids. The CDR3 DNA follows: TGTGCCAGCAAAATGGAGGGTACGGATACGCAGTATTTT. This translates into CASKMEGTDTQYF.

J is TRBJ2-5 and V is TRBV10-3, with a tentative D call TRBD2 (5 bases). Germline values: CDR1 ENHRY, CDR2 SYGVKD. V lost 6 bases, J lost 7 bases, and 12 bases lay in between. The CDR3 extends over 12 amino acids. This chain's CDR3 is CAISPGEGTQYF. In nucleotides, the CDR3 is TGTGCCATCAGCCCAGGAGAGGGGACCCAGTACTTC.

The V and J genes are TRBV9 and TRBJ1-2; no definite D call. Germline lookup yields CDR1 SGDLS and CDR2 YYNGEE. The CDR3 is 15 amino acids. V gave up 4 bases and J gave up 7 bases, with 20 bases separating them. The CDR3 bases are TGTGCCAGCAGCCCGAAGGGTGGGCTTTTAGGTGGCTACACCTTC. This codes for CASSPKGGLLGGYTF.

V and J are TRBV30 and TRBJ2-2; 8 nucleotides agree with TRBD2. Germline V gives CDR1 GTSNPN, CDR2 SVGIG (reference sequence). The CDR3 consists of 17 residues. V lost 5 bases and J lost 5; bases outside the gene matches: 16. Here the CDR3 reads CAWEYPPRASGTGELFF. CDR3 coding DNA: TGTGCCTGGGAATACCCTCCCAGGGCTAGCGGGACCGGGGAGCTGTTTTTT.

The rearrangement uses TRBV19 and TRBJ1-5; 8 bases fit TRBD1. Germline CDR1 is LNHDA and CDR2 is SQIVND (reference sequence). The V segment lost 7 bases and the J segment 6 bases; nucleotides outside the gene matches: 8. The CDR3 contains 14 residues. CDR3: CASTLGQGLQPQHF. The CDR3, as DNA: TGTGCCAGTACCCTAGGACAGGGTCTTCAGCCCCAGCATTTT.

V gene TRBV18 combines with J gene TRBJ2-2; D unclear. The CDR3 has 16 residues. Germline V lookup: CDR1 KGHSH, CDR2 LQKENI. Trimming took off 3 bases at V and 2 bases at J, with 13 bases between the two ends. The CDR3 protein is CASSPVIRANTGELFF. CDR3 nucleotides: TGTGCCAGCTCACCGGTAATCCGGGCCAACACCGGGGAGCTGTTTTTT.

The chain uses TRBV7-9 and TRBJ2-7, with TRBD1 identical over 8 bases. The J segment lost 3 bases and the V segment lost 3 bases, leaving 4 bases of the junction unmatched. The germline gives CDR1 SEHNR, CDR2 FQNEAQ (reference sequence). This CDR3 comprises 14 residues. In DNA, the CDR3 is TGTGCCAGCAGCTTCGGACAGGGAGGCTACGAGCAGTACTTC. Its protein is CASSFGQGGYEQYF.

The V and J genes are TRBV19 and TRBJ2-7; 12 bases are shared with TRBD2. Germline V gives CDR1 LNHDA, CDR2 SQIVND (reference sequence). The CDR3 runs to 15 residues. With 5 bases clipped from V and 3 bases from J, the junction kept 5 bases outside the gene matches. CDR3 DNA sequence: TGTGCCAGTAGTCGACTAGCGGGAGCGGTCTACGAGCAGTACTTC. It encodes CASSRLAGAVYEQYF.

Here the CDR3 reads CASSTRTGEETQYF. In nucleotides, the CDR3 is TGTGCCAGCAGTACACGGACAGGGGAGGAGACCCAGTACTTC. V usage is TRBV7-9 and J usage is TRBJ2-5, with 9 nucleotides matching TRBD1. The CDR3 length is 14 residues. Trimming cost V 6 bases and J 5 bases; bases outside gene matches: 7. Germline V CDR1 and CDR2: SEHNR, FQNEAQ (reference sequence). Full variable domain (rest looked up from reference TRBV7-9 and TRBJ2-5): DTGVSQNPRHKITKRGQNVTFRCDPISEHNRLYWYRQTLGQGPEFLTYFQNEAQLEKSRLLSDRFSAERPKGSFSTLEIQRTEQGDSAMYLCASSTRTGEETQYFGPGTRLLVL.

For the CDR3, the DNA is TGCGCCAGCGGCCCCGGGGACAGCGGGTCTTGGGGCGAGCAGTACTTC. It yields the protein CASGPGDSGSWGEQYF. The rearrangement uses TRBV5-1 and TRBJ2-7, with D perhaps matching TRBD1 (7 bases). CDR3 size: 16 residues. With 7 bases removed from V and 6 bases from J, the gap between germline ends came to 26 bases. The V gene's germline CDR1 is SGHRS and CDR2 YFSETQ.

The CDR3: CASSLGVGSKETQYF. As DNA, the CDR3 is TGTGCCAGCAGCTTAGGCGTCGGTTCCAAAGAGACCCAGTACTTC. V usage is TRBV7-9 and J usage is TRBJ2-5; D uncertain. CDR3 length: 15 residues. CDR1 and CDR2 from the germline V gene are SEHNR and FQNEAQ (reference sequence). The V gene lost 1 base and the J gene lost 3 bases, with 12 bases spanning the gap.

The gene calls are TRBV30 and TRBJ1-3, with D possibly matching TRBD1 (6 bases). Germline V gene data show CDR1 as GTSNPN and CDR2 as SVGIG (reference sequence). The V and J ends lost 0 bases and 4 bases respectively, with 25 bases between them. The CDR3 loop spans 19 amino acids. CDR3 DNA sequence: TGTGCCTGGAGTGTACAGGGCGTTAGGAAGAGGGGCACCGGAAACACCATATATTTT. Residues: CAWSVQGVRKRGTGNTIYF.